This T cell receptor (beta chain) was recovered during a study of CD8+ T cells in alopecia areata. The sample's treatment: oral pan-JAK inhibitor, 5-10 mg twice daily. This CDR3 region has 15 residues. From germline, CDR1 is SGHDN and CDR2 FVKESK. V shed 1 base and J shed 4 bases, with 12 bases lying between them. This clone has more than one count but fewer than ten. Its antigen is unidentified. General observations from the study: The study found tofacitinib significantly decreased scalp clonality and expanded CD8+ clones among the top 100.

Extracted RNA was reverse transcribed, and the resulting cDNA served as sequencing template. The method was immunoSEQ multiplex PCR; TCRdb's version includes in-frame clones alone and lacks a portion of them. The data hold some 80,000 clones, with roughly 66% observed a single time. This chain joins TRBV14 and TRBJ2-3; D gene ambiguous. The sequence came from a human donor with alopecia areata. Here the sequenced sample was CD8+ T cells sorted from blood, taken at week 24, from a patient treated with tofacitinib. The CDR3 is CASSQVPFMADTQYF. CDR3 in DNA: TGTGCCAGCAGCCAAGTTCCCTTCATGGCAGATACGCAGTATTTT. Drawing the rest from reference TRBV14 and TRBJ2-3, the complete variable domain is EAGVTQFPSHSVIEKGQTVTLRCDPISGHDNLYWYRRVMGKEIKFLLHFVKESKQDESGMPNNRFLAERTGGTYSTLKVQPAELEDSGVYFCASSQVPFMADTQYFGPGTRLTVL.